These 8 T cell receptor beta chains were all obtained from the same sample, sequenced in a study of blood T cells in healthy people across ages. Together with a sample-barcoded 5' primer, a J-beta primer mix was included in a second PCR lasting about 6 to 11 cycles. TCRdb fed the 5' RACE reads into MiXCR, producing one record per CDR3 protein. The sample has about 1.8 million distinct CDR3 sequences, just under 50% seen once. The sample comprised blood. The receptors shown here come from a woman aged 40 to 55 in good health.

The chain has TRBV10-3 and TRBJ1-1; 7 bases are shared with TRBD1. Germline CDR1 is ENHRY and CDR2 is SYGVKD. This CDR3 comprises 14 residues. V gave up 6 bases and J gave up 2 bases; unmatched junction bases: 6. The chain's CDR3 is CAIRNGTENTEAFF. The CDR3 DNA follows: TGTGCCATCAGGAACGGGACAGAAAACACTGAAGCTTTCTTT.

This chain joins TRBV5-1 and TRBJ2-7, with D maybe TRBD2 (5 bases). The CDR3 length is 16 residues. The germline CDR1 and CDR2 sequences are SGHRS and YFSETQ. V lost 4 bases and J 0 bases, leaving 17 bases between the germline ends. The CDR3 spells CASSKSDWRSSYEQYF. Here the CDR3 DNA reads TGCGCCAGCAGCAAGTCGGACTGGAGAAGCTCCTACGAGCAGTACTTC. Complete variable domain (other parts from reference TRBV5-1 and TRBJ2-7): KAGVTQTPRYLIKTRGQQVTLSCSPISGHRSVSWYQQTPGQGLQFLFEYFSETQRNKGNFPGRFSGRQFSNSRSEMNVSTLELGDSALYLCASSKSDWRSSYEQYFGPGTRLTVT.

The rearrangement links TRBV4-2 to TRBJ2-7; D might be TRBD1 (6 bases). The CDR3 consists of 14 residues. The V gene lost 0 bases and the J gene lost 4 bases, with 10 bases spanning the gap. Germline lookup yields CDR1 LGHNA and CDR2 YNFKEQ. This CDR3 reads CASSQDLQGYEQYF. CDR3 bases: TGTGCCAGCAGCCAAGATTTACAGGGTTACGAGCAGTACTTC.

This chain joins TRBV15 and TRBJ1-2; D possibly corresponds to TRBD1 (6 bases). The V gene's germline CDR1 is LNHNV and CDR2 YYDKDF (reference sequence). The CDR3 has 12 amino acids. Trimming pared 11 bases from V and 0 bases from J, leaving 10 bases between. The CDR3 nucleotides read TGTGCCGCCCAGGGGCCTAACTATGGCTACACCTTC. Its protein is CAAQGPNYGYTF.

The chain has TRBV6-6 and TRBJ2-5; the D gene is possibly TRBD2 (6 bases). The germline V and J ends were trimmed by 6 bases and 4 bases, with 18 bases remaining between them. Germline loops: CDR1 MNHNY, CDR2 SVGAGI (reference sequence). The CDR3 is made up of 15 amino acids. CDR3 in amino acids: CASRSSQGLGETQYF. The CDR3 DNA sequence: TGTGCCAGCAGGTCGTCGCAGGGACTCGGAGAGACCCAGTACTTC.

This clonotype was seen only a few times. The V call is TRBV6-5, the J call TRBJ2-5; D is possibly TRBD1 (7 bases). Trimming removed 6 bases at V and 5 bases at J, with 16 bases between. Germline assignment: CDR1 MNHEY and CDR2 SVGAGI. CDR3 length: 14 amino acids. The CDR3 DNA follows: TGTGCCAGCAGACAAGACAGGGCGGGGGAGACCCAGTACTTC. It codes for CASRQDRAGETQYF.

The chain has TRBV10-3 and TRBJ2-3, with 9 bases identical to TRBD2. V dropped 3 bases and J dropped 4; count of bases not matched to a gene: 14. The CDR3 is 18 amino acids. Germline V lookup: CDR1 ENHRY, CDR2 SYGVKD. In DNA form, the CDR3 reads TGTGCCATCAGTGATTCCATTGGGGGAAGGACTAGCGCAGATACGCAGTATTTT. Translation gives CAISDSIGGRTSADTQYF.

The chain is built from TRBV7-2 and TRBJ2-5; the D is unclear. The J call may be faulty, since TRBJ2-7 better matches the DNA end. In germline, CDR1 is SGHTA, CDR2 FQGNSA. This CDR3 contains 15 residues. The CDR3 here is CASRRLLWQGSEQYF. The CDR3 bases are TGTGCCAGCAGACGCCTCCTCTGGCAAGGAAGCGAGCAGTACTTC.